A selection of T cell receptor beta chains follows, all from one sample in a study of blood T cell repertoires in COVID-19. The table came from immunoSEQ multiplex PCR; TCRdb's copy has only in-frame clones and leaves some out. Of 200,000 to 300,000 clones listed, around 80% are singletons. The sequenced sample was peripheral blood. These receptors all stem from a human donor in a cohort sampled during active COVID-19. Each CDR3 is given without its conserved first and last residue.

v_gene,j_gene,CDR3aa
TRBV2,TRBJ1-1,ASMGQQNTEAF
TRBV14,TRBJ2-2,ASSRGRENTGELF
TRBV27,TRBJ2-3,ASRKPGRATDTQY
TRBV6-5,TRBJ2-1,ASEPGQGPYNEQF
TRBV19,TRBJ1-4,ASSRGQDFATNEKLF
TRBV4-2,TRBJ2-2,ASRQDIGGGELF
TRBV6-6,TRBJ1-2,ASSYPRSGNYGYT
TRBV18,TRBJ2-6,ASSPRTGTSGANVLT
TRBV6-6,TRBJ1-5,ASSYVFGGNQPQH
TRBV5-1,TRBJ2-5,ASGRDIQETQY
TRBV7-2,TRBJ2-7,ASSLKGRLAGAHEQY
TRBV2,TRBJ1-1,ASSFRRNTEAF
TRBV6-1,TRBJ2-2,ASSEVVAGFGLGELF
TRBV27,TRBJ1-6,ASSLRGVWNSPLH
TRBV7-9,TRBJ2-7,ASSRPGQTYEQY
TRBV20-1,TRBJ1-2,SARIAGVYT
TRBV11-2,TRBJ2-1,ASSLLAGVNEQF
TRBV30,TRBJ1-3,AWSFGTGASGNTIY
TRBV27,TRBJ1-1,ASSLLGALRNTEAF
TRBV10-2,TRBJ1-4,ASSDPDRGTTNEKLF
TRBV5-8,TRBJ2-5,ASSLGGSISSETQY
TRBV7-9,TRBJ2-2,ASSGDRVNTGELF
TRBV6-1,TRBJ1-3,ASSEGGGAGNTIY
TRBV5-1,TRBJ2-3,ASSPGTSGPNGDTQY
TRBV13,TRBJ2-7,ASSRTGAYEQY
TRBV10-2,TRBJ1-1,ASSLRGRLTEAF
TRBV5-1,TRBJ1-2,ASSLTPWAYGYT
TRBV18,TRBJ1-2,ASSPSDRGFGYGYT
TRBV5-1,TRBJ1-3,ASSLSYGNGNTIY